This TCR beta chain came from a study of shared clonotypes between healthy human individuals. Sequencing was performed with immunoSEQ multiplex PCR; in TCRdb, only in-frame clones are kept and a portion is missing. The sample includes about 1.5 million clones, 95% to 97% of them seen just once. A remark on this clone: Its cognate antigen is unknown.

Study-wide results and caveats: Represented genetic and exposure-history diversity was restricted by having few donors.

This TCR derives from a man under 40 in good health. The sample was naive CD4+ T cells sorted from blood. The subset is: CD45RA+ positively selected.

The chain's CDR3 is CASSQLGHKPKYF. The CDR3 coding sequence is TGTGCCAGCAGTCAACTTGGACACAAACCTAAGTACTTC. The gene calls are TRBV27 and TRBJ2-4, with TRBD1 as a possible D gene (5 bases). Trimming stripped 5 bases from V and 14 bases from J, with 19 bases between. CDR1 is MNHEY and CDR2 is SMNVEV in the germline V gene (reference sequence). The CDR3 has 13 amino acids.